What follows are 25 T cell receptor beta chains derived from one specimen sequenced in a study of radiotherapy plus CTLA-4 blockade in lung cancer. Method: immunoSEQ multiplex PCR; TCRdb's copy keeps in-frame clones and lacks some. The table lists around 30,000 clones, 70% of them singletons. The sequences come from peripheral blood, collected from a patient treated with radiotherapy plus ipilimumab. These TCRs come from a human donor with non-small cell lung cancer who had stable disease on radiotherapy plus ipilimumab.

This clone came up a few times. The CDR3 loop reads CASSLSWSAETQYF. The CDR3, as DNA: TGTGCCAGCAGCCTCTCATGGAGCGCAGAGACCCAGTACTTC. The rearrangement uses TRBV14 and TRBJ2-5; D gene unclear. The V gene's germline CDR1 is SGHDN and CDR2 FVKESK. This CDR3 is 14 amino acids long. V was shortened by 4 bases and J by 4 bases, with 13 bases between the two germline ends.

The rearrangement uses TRBV28 and TRBJ2-1; 12 bases fit TRBD2. CDR3 length: 13 amino acids. Trimming took 6 bases from V and 14 from J; bases not matched to a gene: 8. The germline V gene has CDR1 MDHEN and CDR2 SYDVKM. The CDR3 nucleotides read TGTGCCAGCAGAGGACTAGCGGGGCCGGGGGAGTTCTTC. As protein: CASRGLAGPGEFF. Using reference TRBV28 and TRBJ2-1 for the parts outside the CDR3, the full variable domain is DVKVTQSSRYLVKRTGEKVFLECVQDMDHENMFWYRQDPGLGLRLIYFSYDVKMKEKGDIPEGYSVSREKKERFSLILESASTNQTSMYLCASRGLAGPGEFFGPGTRLTVL.

V usage is TRBV6-1 and J usage is TRBJ2-7, with D uncertain. Germline V lookup: CDR1 MNHNS, CDR2 SASEGT. The CDR3 has 12 residues. Trimming took 4 bases from V and 2 from J, leaving 6 bases between them. The CDR3 sequence: CASSARTYEQYF. The CDR3 bases are TGTGCCAGCAGTGCGCGAACCTACGAGCAGTACTTC.

The chain employs TRBV1 and TRBJ2-1; TRBD1, the table's D call, lacks a check against the DNA. TRBV1 is tagged as a pseudogene. This CDR3 spans 15 amino acids. Here the CDR3 reads CTSSQGQGVRNEQFF. The CDR3 DNA sequence: TGCACCAGCAGCCAAGGACAGGGGGTTCGCAATGAGCAGTTCTTC.

This chain links TRBV18 with TRBJ1-4; 10 nucleotides align to TRBD1. Germline V gene sequence: CDR1 KGHSH, CDR2 LQKENI. The trim removed 3 bases at V and 8 bases at J, leaving 12 bases unmatched. The CDR3 is made up of 17 amino acids. The DNA for the CDR3 is TGTGCCAGCTCACCGCTTTCCCCGGGACAGGGGAAGGAAAAACTGTTTTTT. Protein sequence: CASSPLSPGQGKEKLFF. Full variable domain (remainder filled in from reference TRBV18 and TRBJ1-4): NAGVMQNPRHLVRRRGQEARLRCSPMKGHSHVYWYRQLPEEGLKFMVYLQKENIIDESGMPKERFSAEFPKEGPSILRIQQVVRGDSAAYFCASSPLSPGQGKEKLFFGSGTQLSVL.

V and J are TRBV2 and TRBJ2-3, with D maybe TRBD2 (6 bases). Trimming took off 8 bases at V and 5 bases at J, with 14 bases between the two ends. CDR3 length: 13 residues. The germline V gene has CDR1 SNHLY and CDR2 FYNNEI. The DNA of the CDR3 is TGTGCCAGCCTTCGCGGGGTTGGAGATACGCAGTATTTT. Encoded protein: CASLRGVGDTQYF. The full variable domain, completed using reference TRBV2 and TRBJ2-3, is EPEVTQTPSHQVTQMGQEVILRCVPISNHLYFYWYRQILGQKVEFLVSFYNNEISEKSEIFDDQFSVERPDGSNFTLKIRSTKLEDSAMYFCASLRGVGDTQYFGPGTRLTVL.

The chain combines TRBV14 with TRBJ1-4; D ambiguous. V lost 4 bases and J 4 bases, leaving 7 bases between the germline ends. This CDR3 is 13 amino acids long. Germline CDR1 is SGHDN and CDR2 is FVKESK. CDR3 sequence (DNA): TGTGCCAGCAGCCGAGAAGTTAATGAAAAACTGTTTTTT. This gives the protein CASSREVNEKLFF.

The chain uses TRBV19 and TRBJ2-7; D gene ambiguous. CDR3 length: 15 amino acids. V dropped 0 bases and J dropped 2 bases, with 11 bases sitting between them. Germline CDR1 reads LNHDA; CDR2 reads SQIVND (reference sequence). CDR3 coding DNA: TGTGCCAGTAGTATAGATCTTCGGACGGCCTACGAGCAGTACTTC. It is translated as CASSIDLRTAYEQYF.

The chain joins TRBV4-1 to TRBJ2-7; unclear D gene. Germline V gives CDR1 MGHRA, CDR2 YSYEKL. This CDR3 contains 13 residues. V lost 1 base to trimming and J lost 2 bases, with 6 bases between them. The CDR3 loop reads CASSQAPTYEQYF. The DNA for the CDR3 is TGCGCCAGCAGCCAAGCTCCCACCTACGAGCAGTACTTC.

CDR3 region: CASSFSGRYNEQFF. CDR3 nucleotide sequence: TGTGCCAGCAGCTTTAGCGGAAGATACAATGAGCAGTTCTTC. J is TRBJ2-1 and V is TRBV7-2; D perhaps matches TRBD2 (6 bases). CDR1 and CDR2 (germline): SGHTA, FQGNSA. The CDR3 totals 14 residues. Between the trimmed V and J ends, which lost 3 bases and 4 bases, there was a span of 10 bases. The variable domain in full, completed from reference TRBV7-2 and TRBJ2-1, reads GAGVSQSPSNKVTEKGKDVELRCDPISGHTALYWYRQSLGQGLEFLIYFQGNSAPDKSGLPSDRFSAERTGGSVSTLTIQRTQQEDSAVYLCASSFSGRYNEQFFGPGTRLTVL.

The V gene is TRBV7-2, the J gene TRBJ2-7; 9 bases agree with TRBD2. The CDR3 consists of 13 residues. With 5 bases clipped from V and 4 bases from J, the junction kept 3 bases outside the gene matches. Germline lookup yields CDR1 SGHTA and CDR2 FQGNSA. CDR3 bases: TGTGCCAGCAGCCTTAGCGGGAGTTACGAGCAGTACTTC. Translation: CASSLSGSYEQYF.

The V call is TRBV25-1, the J call TRBJ2-2; D gene ambiguous. V lost 1 base and J lost 5, with 11 bases in between. The length of the CDR3 is 15 residues. In germline, CDR1 is MGHDK, CDR2 SYGVNS. This chain's CDR3 is CASSESPFETGELFF. CDR3 DNA sequence: TGTGCCAGCAGTGAATCGCCATTCGAGACCGGGGAGCTGTTTTTT.

This clone has a handful of counts. This chain uses TRBV27 with TRBJ2-3; tentative D call: TRBD2 (5 bases). CDR1 is MNHEY, CDR2 SMNVEV, per germline (reference sequence). The V end was cut by 5 bases, the J end by 3 bases, with 18 bases between. CDR3 length: 16 residues. The CDR3 here is CASSRDMRVVTDTQYF. The CDR3 DNA reads as TGTGCCAGCAGTAGAGACATGAGGGTCGTGACAGATACGCAGTATTTT.

The chain combines TRBV28 with TRBJ2-7; 10 positions match TRBD1. Trimming took 5 bases from V and 3 from J; bases not matched to a gene: 4. CDR1 and CDR2 (germline): MDHEN, SYDVKM. This CDR3 comprises 14 residues. The CDR3 spells CASSERTGGYEQYF. CDR3 in DNA: TGTGCCAGCAGTGAAAGGACAGGGGGCTACGAGCAGTACTTC.

This chain connects TRBV10-3 to TRBJ2-1; TRBD1 matches at 7 bases. Trimming removed 2 bases from V and 6 bases from J; junction bases left unmatched: 7. Germline V gene lookup returns CDR1 ENHRY and CDR2 SYGVKD. The CDR3 is 15 amino acids. The CDR3 sequence is CAISEDGTVFNEQFF. The CDR3 DNA sequence: TGTGCCATCAGTGAGGATGGGACAGTCTTCAATGAGCAGTTCTTC.

The V gene is TRBV5-1, the J gene TRBJ2-5; possibly TRBD2 for D (6 bases). This CDR3 has 15 amino acids. The germline V gene encodes CDR1 SGHRS and CDR2 YFSETQ. The V gene lost 2 bases and the J gene lost 0 bases, with 11 bases spanning the gap. CDR3 protein: CASSLGPGDQETQYF. The CDR3 bases are TGCGCCAGCAGCTTAGGACCGGGGGACCAAGAGACCCAGTACTTC.

This rearrangement joins TRBV4-3 to TRBJ1-3; D is unresolved. CDR1 is LGHNA and CDR2 is YSLEER in the germline V gene. The CDR3 spans 15 residues. Between the trimmed V and J ends, which lost 4 bases and 0 bases, there was a span of 10 bases. This CDR3 reads CASSRASSSGNTIYF. DNA of the CDR3: TGCGCCAGCAGCCGTGCCTCGAGCTCTGGAAACACCATATATTTT.

This clone ranks as medium-sized. This chain links TRBV7-2 with TRBJ2-1; the D gene is possibly TRBD2 (6 bases). V was pared by 0 bases and J by 3 bases, with 9 bases between. The CDR3 consists of 15 residues. Germline assignment: CDR1 SGHTA and CDR2 FQGNSA. CDR3 nucleotide sequence: TGTGCCAGCAGCTTAGCCGGGAGTTACTACAATGAGCAGTTCTTC. Translation gives CASSLAGSYYNEQFF. Drawing the rest from reference TRBV7-2 and TRBJ2-1, the complete variable domain is GAGVSQSPSNKVTEKGKDVELRCDPISGHTALYWYRQSLGQGLEFLIYFQGNSAPDKSGLPSDRFSAERTGGSVSTLTIQRTQQEDSAVYLCASSLAGSYYNEQFFGPGTRLTVL.

This chain connects TRBV9 to TRBJ2-7; no firm D call. V was clipped by 3 bases and J by 1 base, with 17 bases between them. Germline CDR1 reads SGDLS; CDR2 reads YYNGEE. The CDR3 is 16 amino acids. The chain's CDR3 is CASSARTGGPSYEQYF. As DNA, the CDR3 is TGTGCCAGCAGCGCCCGGACGGGTGGACCATCCTACGAGCAGTACTTC.

This clone counts as medium-sized. V usage is TRBV5-1 and J usage is TRBJ1-4, with D tentatively TRBD1 (6 bases). CDR3 length equals 15 residues. CDR1 and CDR2 from the germline V gene are SGHRS and YFSETQ. Between the trimmed V and J ends, which lost 4 bases and 11 bases, there was a span of 21 bases. CDR3 nucleotide sequence: TGCGCCAGCAGCCCCTCCGGGGGCAAAATTAAGAAACTGTTTTTT. Translation: CASSPSGGKIKKLFF.

This clone appeared a single time. This chain joins TRBV5-4 and TRBJ2-3, with 12 positions matching TRBD2. CDR3 length: 16 amino acids. V lost 3 bases and J lost 5; bases outside the gene matches: 7. Germline V gene lookup returns CDR1 SGHNT and CDR2 YYREEE (reference sequence). CDR3 amino acids: CASSSRLAGEVDTQYF. Written as DNA, the CDR3 is TGTGCCAGCAGCTCCCGACTAGCGGGAGAGGTAGATACGCAGTATTTT. Full variable domain (outside the CDR3, taken from reference TRBV5-4 and TRBJ2-3): ETGVTQSPTHLIKTRGQQVTLRCSSQSGHNTVSWYQQALGQGPQFIFQYYREEENGRGNFPPRFSGLQFPNYSSELNVNALELDDSALYLCASSSRLAGEVDTQYFGPGTRLTVL.

The gene calls are TRBV4-1 and TRBJ2-4, with D possibly matching TRBD2 (5 bases). CDR3 length: 16 amino acids. From germline, CDR1 is MGHRA and CDR2 YSYEKL. Trimming shortened V by 2 bases and J by 3 bases, and 14 bases separated the two germline ends. CDR3 DNA: TGCGCCAGCAGCCAAAACGACTATGCCGTCAAAAACATTCAGTACTTC. It codes for CASSQNDYAVKNIQYF.

The chain joins TRBV9 to TRBJ2-7; no firm D call. Germline loops: CDR1 SGDLS, CDR2 YYNGEE. The CDR3 is 14 residues long. The V end was cut by 3 bases, the J end by 2 bases, with 12 bases between. The CDR3 coding sequence is TGTGCCAGCAGCGGGAGAGGCCGGACCTACGAGCAGTACTTC. Translating it yields CASSGRGRTYEQYF.

The CDR3 region has the DNA TGTGCCTCCCCGGGACACAGGACTAGCGGGGCTCGCGAGCAGTACTTC. Its translation: CASPGHRTSGAREQYF. This chain links TRBV19 with TRBJ2-7, with 12 bases matching TRBD2. The CDR3 has 16 amino acids. The germline CDR1 and CDR2 sequences are LNHDA and SQIVND (reference sequence). V lost 11 bases and J lost 6; bases outside the gene matches: 17.

The rearrangement links TRBV28 to TRBJ1-2, with D uncertain. CDR3 length: 12 residues. V dropped 8 bases and J dropped 5 bases, with 12 bases sitting between them. Germline-derived CDR1 and CDR2 are MDHEN and SYDVKM. CDR3 sequence: CASGVPAYGYTF. For the CDR3, the DNA is TGTGCCAGCGGCGTTCCGGCGTATGGCTACACCTTC.